Following are 13 T cell receptor beta chains from one sample sequenced in a study of Ad26.COV2.S vaccination and SARS-CoV-2 variants. Clones were sequenced by immunoSEQ multiplex PCR, and TCRdb holds only the in-frame ones, with some missing. The repertoire holds fewer than 800,000 clones, with around 90% as singletons. Treatment: roughly 18 received Ad26.COV2.S at low or high dose, single or two shots; 5 received placebo; per-sample allocation not given. Sampling occurred on day 63 after the first vaccine or placebo injection. The sample in question was peripheral blood, obtained in a trial of Ad26.COV2.S vaccine versus placebo. The receptors were sampled from a person aged 18-65 years who received the Ad26.COV2.S COVID-19 vaccine or a placebo.

The genes are TRBV5-1 and TRBJ1-5, with D tentatively TRBD1 (6 bases). Per the germline V gene, CDR1 is SGHRS and CDR2 is YFSETQ. The CDR3 totals 14 residues. V gave up 0 bases and J gave up 3 bases, with 7 bases separating them. CDR3 in amino acids: CASSLAGDNQPQHF. CDR3 bases: TGCGCCAGCAGCTTGGCAGGGGACAATCAGCCCCAGCATTTT.

The J gene is TRBJ1-1, the V gene TRBV11-2; D may be TRBD1 (5 bases). The length of the CDR3 is 12 residues. V lost 5 bases to trimming and J lost 8 bases, with 12 bases between them. The germline CDR1 and CDR2 sequences are SGHAT and FQNNGV. CDR3 nucleotides: TGTGCCAGCAGCCCGAGAGGGGAAGAAGCTTTCTTT. Protein: CASSPRGEEAFF.

This rearrangement joins TRBV19 to TRBJ1-5, with 7 bases fitting TRBD1. J was trimmed by 1 base and V by 1 base; bases with no gene match: 4. There are 16 residues in the CDR3. Germline CDR1 and CDR2: LNHDA and SQIVND (reference sequence). In DNA form, the CDR3 reads TGTGCCAGTAGTATAGGGATGGACAGGAGCAATCAGCCCCAGCATTTT. Encoded protein: CASSIGMDRSNQPQHF.

This chain joins TRBV25-1 and TRBJ1-6, with TRBD1 matching 7 bases. The CDR3 runs 15 residues. CDR1 is MGHDK and CDR2 is SYGVNS in the germline V gene. V dropped 4 bases and J dropped 10; count of bases not matched to a gene: 10. The CDR3 coding sequence is TGTGCCAGCAGTGTCTTACGACAGGGAGGATCACCCCTCCACTTT. Its protein product is CASSVLRQGGSPLHF.

The chain recombines TRBV7-2 with TRBJ1-1; D gene uncertain. The CDR3 sequence is 13 residues long. V was clipped by 0 bases and J by 1 base, with 3 bases between them. Germline V gene data show CDR1 as SGHTA and CDR2 as FQGNSA. The CDR3 region is CASSLAQNTEAFF. The CDR3 nucleotides read TGTGCCAGCAGCTTAGCCCAGAACACTGAAGCTTTCTTT. The variable domain in full, completed from reference TRBV7-2 and TRBJ1-1, reads GAGVSQSPSNKVTEKGKDVELRCDPISGHTALYWYRQSLGQGLEFLIYFQGNSAPDKSGLPSDRFSAERTGGSVSTLTIQRTQQEDSAVYLCASSLAQNTEAFFGQGTRLTVV.

The V call is TRBV6-5, the J call TRBJ1-4, with 8 bases lining up with TRBD1. V was pared by 6 bases and J by 8 bases, with 8 bases of the junction left unmatched. In germline, CDR1 is MNHEY, CDR2 SVGAGI. This CDR3 contains 14 residues. In DNA form, the CDR3 reads TGTGCCAGCAGGACAGGGGAGTCGGACGAAAAACTGTTTTTT. Translating gives CASRTGESDEKLFF.

This chain connects TRBV10-3 to TRBJ2-7; D remains unclear. V lost 6 bases to trimming and J lost 0 bases, with 12 bases between them. The V gene's germline CDR1 is ENHRY and CDR2 SYGVKD. This CDR3 contains 14 residues. The CDR3 sequence: CAISQFATSYEQYF. The CDR3 bases are TGTGCCATCAGCCAGTTTGCAACCTCCTACGAGCAGTACTTC.

V is TRBV10-3 and J is TRBJ2-1; maybe TRBD2 (6 bases). Germline loops: CDR1 ENHRY, CDR2 SYGVKD. The CDR3 length is 17 residues. Trimming removed 2 bases at V and 6 bases at J, with 20 bases between. The CDR3 spells CAISEAVGSGPRNEQFF. The CDR3 DNA reads TGTGCCATCAGTGAGGCCGTGGGTAGCGGCCCGCGCAATGAGCAGTTCTTC.

CDR3 nucleotides: TGTGCCAGCCTAGGGACAGGTAATCAGCCCCAGCATTTT. It codes for CASLGTGNQPQHF. This chain uses TRBV12-3 or TRBV12-4 with TRBJ1-5, with 8 bases that match TRBD1. Losses at the gene ends were 8 bases for V and 4 bases for J; bases not matched to a gene: 4. This CDR3 has 13 amino acids.

The chain is built from TRBV6-2 or TRBV6-3 and TRBJ1-5, with a weak D call TRBD1 (5 bases). This CDR3 region has 14 residues. Trimming stripped 3 bases from V and 3 bases from J, with 9 bases between. CDR1 and CDR2 from the germline V gene are MNHEY and SVGEGT. Written as DNA, the CDR3 is TGTGCCAGCAGTTATACAGGTCCCAATCAGCCCCAGCATTTT. Its protein is CASSYTGPNQPQHF.

This rearrangement joins TRBV5-1 to TRBJ2-1, with 13 positions matching TRBD2. CDR1 is SGHRS, CDR2 YFSETQ, per germline. The CDR3 is 17 amino acids. V dropped 5 bases and J dropped 9; count of bases not matched to a gene: 14. The CDR3 is CASRGTSGNQGTGEQFF. CDR3 nucleotides: TGCGCCAGCAGAGGGACTAGCGGGAATCAGGGAACCGGTGAGCAGTTCTTC.

The chain couples TRBV30 to TRBJ2-2; D not resolved. The germline V and J ends were trimmed by 4 bases and 3 bases, with 12 bases remaining between them. Germline V gives CDR1 GTSNPN, CDR2 SVGIG (reference sequence). CDR3 length: 14 amino acids. The CDR3 sequence is CAWKPHAYTGELFF. Written as DNA, the CDR3 is TGTGCCTGGAAACCCCACGCATACACCGGGGAGCTGTTTTTT.

This clone was observed a single time. The rearrangement links TRBV7-9 to TRBJ1-1; D is unresolved. The CDR3 sequence is 13 residues long. Germline V gene sequence: CDR1 SEHNR, CDR2 FQNEAQ (reference sequence). Trimming stripped 1 base from V and 3 bases from J, with 6 bases between. The DNA for the CDR3 is TGTGCCAGCAGCTTAGTACGGGACACTGAAGCTTTCTTT. It encodes CASSLVRDTEAFF.